These 15 T cell receptor beta chains share one sample of origin, sequenced in a study of PD-L1 blockade in urothelial cancer. Sequencing was performed with immunoSEQ multiplex PCR; in TCRdb, only in-frame clones are kept and a portion is missing. The table includes 45,000 to 60,000 clones, approximately 90% detected once. The sample was PBMCs, taken around atezolizumab (anti-PD-L1) treatment. These receptor sequences come from a man between 60 and 75 years old with urothelial cancer.

This clone showed up just a few times. The rearrangement uses TRBV10-3 and TRBJ1-6, with 7 bases identical to TRBD1. Germline V gene sequence: CDR1 ENHRY, CDR2 SYGVKD. The V segment lost 6 bases and the J segment 7 bases; nucleotides outside the gene matches: 6. The CDR3 has 14 amino acids. This chain's CDR3 is CAISDGQANSPLHF. CDR3 nucleotides: TGTGCCATCAGCGACGGACAGGCCAATTCACCCCTCCACTTT.

CDR3 protein: CASSAGRSSNQPQHF. The CDR3 DNA follows: TGTGCCAGCAGTGCTGGCAGAAGTAGCAATCAGCCCCAGCATTTT. V and J are TRBV6-1 and TRBJ1-5; D not resolved. Germline loops: CDR1 MNHNS, CDR2 SASEGT. Trimming pared 4 bases from V and 0 bases from J, leaving 10 bases between. This CDR3 spans 15 amino acids.

CDR3 protein: CASSRDGDSSTDTQYF. For the CDR3, the DNA is TGTGCCAGCAGCCGCGATGGGGACAGTAGCACAGATACGCAGTATTTT. The gene calls are TRBV5-4 and TRBJ2-3; TRBD1 matches at 7 bases. CDR1 and CDR2 from the germline V gene are SGHNT and YYREEE (reference sequence). The CDR3 sequence is 16 residues long. J lost 0 bases, V lost 4 bases, and 8 bases had no gene match.

The genes are TRBV30 and TRBJ2-7; 12 bases agree with TRBD2. This CDR3 has 15 amino acids. V lost 0 bases to trimming and J lost 4 bases; unmatched junction nucleotides: 4. Germline CDR1 GTSNPN, CDR2 SVGIG (reference sequence). CDR3 nucleotide sequence: TGTGCCTGGAGTGTACCTAGCGGGGGGGTATACGAGCAGTACTTC. Its protein product is CAWSVPSGGVYEQYF.

This chain connects TRBV7-3 to TRBJ1-2, with 7 bases lining up with TRBD1. CDR3 length: 15 residues. V lost 4 bases to trimming and J lost 6 bases; unmatched junction nucleotides: 11. The germline V gene has CDR1 SGHTA and CDR2 FQGTGA. CDR3 loop: CASSSRTGGVHGYTF. CDR3 sequence (DNA): TGTGCCAGCAGCTCGCGGACAGGAGGGGTCCATGGCTACACCTTC. The full variable domain, rest sourced from reference TRBV7-3 and TRBJ1-2, is GAGVSQTPSNKVTEKGKYVELRCDPISGHTALYWYRQSLGQGPEFLIYFQGTGAADDSGLPNDRFFAVRPEGSVSTLKIQRTERGDSAVYLCASSSRTGGVHGYTFGSGTRLTVV.

The chain employs TRBV7-6 and TRBJ1-1; tentative D call: TRBD1 (5 bases). This CDR3 has 14 amino acids. V was trimmed by 2 bases and J by 10 bases, leaving 17 bases between them. CDR1 and CDR2 from the germline V gene are SGHVS and FNYEAQ. The CDR3 coding sequence is TGTGCCAGCAGCTTAACGTCGGGGGAGGTTGGAGCTTTCTTT. Its protein is CASSLTSGEVGAFF.

This clone was recorded only once. The V and J genes are TRBV6-6 and TRBJ2-1; D is perhaps TRBD2 (6 bases). The CDR3 has 14 amino acids. Looked up from germline, CDR1 is MNHNY and CDR2 is SVGAGI (reference sequence). The V end lost 6 bases, the J end lost 4 bases, and 13 bases lay between the germline ends. In DNA, the CDR3 is TGTGCCAGCAGGACCGAGGGACTTTACAATGAGCAGTTCTTC. Translation gives CASRTEGLYNEQFF.

This clone was seen more than once but under ten times. The CDR3 sequence: CASSENLPGGWYNEQFF. The CDR3 DNA is TGTGCCAGCAGTGAAAATCTCCCTGGGGGGTGGTACAATGAGCAGTTCTTC. The chain is built from TRBV6-1 and TRBJ2-1; a weak D match, TRBD2 (6 bases). The ends were cut back, 2 bases at V and 4 bases at J, with 18 bases in the middle. Germline loops: CDR1 MNHNS, CDR2 SASEGT. CDR3 length equals 17 residues.

The chain joins TRBV11-2 to TRBJ2-2; D perhaps matches TRBD1 (7 bases). Deletions cut 4 bases from V and 6 bases from J, with 15 bases between. CDR3 length equals 15 residues. Germline V gene lookup returns CDR1 SGHAT and CDR2 FQNNGV. CDR3 in amino acids: CASSSAQGGPGELFF. The CDR3 DNA follows: TGTGCCAGCAGCTCCGCCCAGGGGGGCCCCGGGGAGCTGTTTTTT.

The table lists this clone with a few counts. CDR3 residues: CAWSVSATNEKLFF. In DNA, the CDR3 is TGTGCCTGGAGTGTTAGTGCAACTAATGAAAAACTGTTTTTT. The J gene is TRBJ1-4, the V gene TRBV30; D not resolved. This CDR3 region has 14 residues. Germline V gene sequence: CDR1 GTSNPN, CDR2 SVGIG (reference sequence). Trimming stripped 0 bases from V and 0 bases from J, with 5 bases between.

The chain recombines TRBV11-2 with TRBJ2-1, with D possibly being TRBD2 (7 bases). The CDR3 totals 19 residues. V was trimmed by 0 bases and J by 4 bases, leaving 22 bases between them. Germline V gives CDR1 SGHAT, CDR2 FQNNGV. The CDR3 DNA reads TGTGCCAGCAGCTTAGATCCGATAAGGCGAGGGGGGGCATACAATGAGCAGTTCTTC. Translation: CASSLDPIRRGGAYNEQFF.

V is TRBV10-2 and J is TRBJ2-1, with TRBD2 identical over 8 bases. This CDR3 comprises 16 residues. CDR1 is WSHSY, CDR2 SAAADI, per germline. Trimming took 4 bases from V and 8 from J; bases not matched to a gene: 13. The CDR3 region has the DNA TGCGCCAGCAGTGTAATTTACGGGGGGGCCGGCGATGAGCAGTTCTTC. As protein: CASSVIYGGAGDEQFF.

The chain links TRBV19 to TRBJ1-1, with a tentative D call TRBD1 (6 bases). CDR3 size: 15 residues. Trimming took 2 bases from V and 0 from J, leaving 10 bases between them. From germline, CDR1 is LNHDA and CDR2 SQIVND (reference sequence). CDR3 coding DNA: TGTGCCAGTAGTATACGGGGGGGCCTGAACACTGAAGCTTTCTTT. Its translation: CASSIRGGLNTEAFF.

The V gene is TRBV30, the J gene TRBJ2-7; possibly TRBD1 for D (5 bases). The germline V gene encodes CDR1 GTSNPN and CDR2 SVGIG (reference sequence). Deletions cut 4 bases from V and 3 bases from J, with 22 bases between. This CDR3 has 16 amino acids. CDR3 residues: CAWTPISRQGLYEQYF. DNA for the CDR3: TGTGCCTGGACCCCAATTTCGCGCCAGGGCCTCTACGAGCAGTACTTC.

This clone showed up just once. The chain recombines TRBV11-2 with TRBJ2-5; 7 bases are a match to TRBD2. CDR3 length: 13 residues. V was pared by 4 bases and J by 3 bases, with 2 bases of the junction left unmatched. Germline-derived CDR1 and CDR2 are SGHAT and FQNNGV. The DNA for the CDR3 is TGTGCCAGCAGCTATGGGGGGGAAGAGACCCAGTACTTC. It encodes CASSYGGEETQYF.